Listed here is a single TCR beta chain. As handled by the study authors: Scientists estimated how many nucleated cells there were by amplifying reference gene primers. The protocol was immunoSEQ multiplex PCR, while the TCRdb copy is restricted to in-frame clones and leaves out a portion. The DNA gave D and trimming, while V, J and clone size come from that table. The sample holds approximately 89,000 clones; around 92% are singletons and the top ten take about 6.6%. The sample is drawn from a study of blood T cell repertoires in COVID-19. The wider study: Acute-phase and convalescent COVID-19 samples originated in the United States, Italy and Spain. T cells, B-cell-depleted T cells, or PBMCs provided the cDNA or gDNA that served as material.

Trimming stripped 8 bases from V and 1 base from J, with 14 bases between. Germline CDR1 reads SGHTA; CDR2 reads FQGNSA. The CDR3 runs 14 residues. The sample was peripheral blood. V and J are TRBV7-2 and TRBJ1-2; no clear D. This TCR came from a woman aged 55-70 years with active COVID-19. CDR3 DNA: TGTGCCAGCTCCCCCGGAGGGCGTAACTATGGCTACACCTTC. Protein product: CASSPGGRNYGYTF.